Included here is one T cell receptor beta chain sequence, with context. V lost 1 base to trimming and J lost 0 bases, with 10 bases between them. The CDR3 has 15 amino acids. The V gene's germline CDR1 is LNHNV and CDR2 YYDKDF (reference sequence). The data are from a study of PD-L1 blockade in urothelial cancer. Looking at the study overall: Blood samples contained a median 141,255 T cells.

A total of 1 to 8 samples per patient were collected pretreatment and on-treatment. Sequencing used immunoSEQ multiplex PCR; TCRdb keeps in-frame clones, though not all of them. This sample yields about 84,000 clones, of which roughly 90% are seen a single time; more than 8% belongs to the top ten. This receptor was identified in a man aged 60 to 69 with urothelial cancer. The source material was PBMCs, sampled around atezolizumab (anti-PD-L1) treatment. V and J are TRBV15 and TRBJ2-7, with D unresolved. The CDR3 loop is CATSRGGGPSYEQYF. Here the CDR3 DNA reads TGTGCCACCAGCAGAGGCGGCGGCCCCTCCTACGAGCAGTACTTC.